What follows are 24 T cell receptor beta chains derived from one specimen sequenced in a study of tumor and adjacent non-tumor tissue in lung cancer. No cell sorting was done before RNA was extracted from the tissue. More than 3 cm separated this lung sample from the edge of the tumor. Three rounds of nested PCR, following a modified ARM-PCR protocol, produced the TCRbeta library. TCRdb re-called the multiplex PCR reads with MiXCR, one entry per CDR3 protein. This table has over 40,000 distinct CDR3 sequences, about 80% appearing once. Sequencing was performed on distant non-tumor lung tissue. The receptors come from a woman aged 55-69 years with non-small cell lung cancer.

The chain links TRBV28 to TRBJ2-5; D might be TRBD2 (6 bases). The CDR3 totals 14 residues. CDR1 is MDHEN, CDR2 SYDVKM, per germline. The V and J ends lost 6 bases and 6 bases respectively, with 17 bases between them. CDR3 protein: CASSPSGERKTQYF. The DNA for the CDR3 is TGTGCCAGCAGCCCATCGGGGGAGAGGAAGACCCAGTACTTC.

For this clonotype: The junction differs from germline at one of its ends, possibly a read error. The CDR3 reads CASSYGYGVNVLTF. As DNA, the CDR3 is TGTGCCAGCAGTTATGGTTATGGGGTCAACGTCCTGACTTTC. The chain recombines TRBV6-6 with TRBJ2-6; unclear D gene. This CDR3 has 14 residues. Germline values: CDR1 MNHNY, CDR2 SVGAGI (reference sequence).

As for this clonotype: Germline and junction disagree at one end, which may indicate a read error. The rearrangement joins TRBV4-3 to TRBJ2-5, with TRBD1 matching over 7 bases. This CDR3 is 14 amino acids long. Germline CDR1 LGHNA, CDR2 YSLEER. As DNA, the CDR3 is TGCGCCAGCAGCCAACAAGGGGGCCAAGAGACCCAGTGCTTC. Translation: CASSQQGGQETQCF.

Details on this clonotype: The germline gene is not matched at one end of the junction; a read error may be the cause. The chain couples TRBV29-1 to TRBJ2-4; maybe TRBD1 (5 bases). This CDR3 has 12 amino acids. From germline, CDR1 is SQVTM and CDR2 ANQGSEA. The CDR3 nucleotides read TGCAGAGTTACCAAGGGGCTGAACATTCAGAACTTC. Translated, it gives CRVTKGLNIQNF.

This clonotype occurred once. A much more abundant neighbour one base away suggests this may be a read error. The CDR3 DNA sequence: TGTGCCAGCAGTATAGGGGCGCGGGGCTACACCTTC. This codes for CASSIGARGYTF. V is TRBV28 and J is TRBJ1-2; weak D call: TRBD1 (5 bases). This CDR3 region has 12 residues. CDR1 is MDHEN, CDR2 SYDVKM, per germline. V was shortened by 5 bases and J by 8 bases, with 12 bases between the two germline ends.

This clonotype has just a few counts. Without the conserved terminal phenylalanine or tryptophan, this CDR3 likely stems from a read error. The V and J genes are TRBV20-1 and TRBJ2-1; TRBD2 matches at 11 bases. Looked up from germline, CDR1 is DFQATT and CDR2 is SNEGSKA (reference sequence). Trimming removed 2 bases from V and 9 bases from J; junction bases left unmatched: 9. This CDR3 has 15 residues. Written as DNA, the CDR3 is TGCAGTGCTAGAAGTAGCGGGAGGGGTCGGTGTGAGCAGTTCTTA. Its translation: CSARSSGRGRCEQFL.

As to this clonotype: A much larger clone differs by one base, so this may be a read error. J is TRBJ2-7 and V is TRBV20-1; 11 nucleotides match TRBD2. V shed 2 bases and J 10 bases; nucleotides not matched to a gene: 10. The CDR3 is 14 amino acids. Germline V gene data show CDR1 as DFQATT and CDR2 as SNEGSKA (reference sequence). The DNA of the CDR3 is TGCAGTGCTAGACAACTAGCGGGAGACCTCGACCAGTACTTC. This gives the protein CSARQLAGDLDQYF.

About this clonotype: This likely comes from a read error, as the CDR3 has no conserved phenylalanine or tryptophan at its end. The chain employs TRBV6-6 and TRBJ1-6; no reliable D call. Per the germline V gene, CDR1 is MNHNY and CDR2 is SVGAGI (reference sequence). V dropped 4 bases and J dropped 6 bases, with 19 bases sitting between them. CDR3 length: 17 residues. The CDR3 spells CASSFDEESPFNSPLHI. DNA for the CDR3: TGTGCCAGCAGTTTTGATGAAGAGAGCCCCTTTAATTCACCCCTCCACATT.

Details on this clonotype: This may arise from a read error, as a much more abundant clone is one base away. J is TRBJ2-5 and V is TRBV28; weak D call: TRBD2 (6 bases). CDR1 and CDR2 (germline): MDHEN, SYDVKM. The CDR3 is 13 amino acids. CDR3 in DNA: TGTGCCAGCAGTCCCGGGACTTTAGAGACCCAGTGCTTC. It specifies CASSPGTLETQCF. The full variable domain, with the rest looked up from reference TRBV28 and TRBJ2-5, is DVKVTQSSRYLVKRTGEKVFLECVQDMDHENMFWYRQDPGLGLRLIYFSYDVKMKEKGDIPEGYSVSREKKERFSLILESASTNQTSMYLCASSPGTLETQCFGPGTRLLVL.

The rearrangement uses TRBV29-1 and TRBJ2-7; TRBD2 might be the D (6 bases). Deletions cut 6 bases from V and 0 bases from J, with 9 bases between. This CDR3 contains 12 residues. Germline CDR1 and CDR2: SQVTM and ANQGSEA. Written as DNA, the CDR3 is TGCAGCGTACTAGCCCTCTCCTACGAGCAGTACTTC. Amino acid sequence: CSVLALSYEQYF.

This clonotype was counted at least ten times. The rearrangement joins TRBV7-8 to TRBJ2-2; D is uncertain. The CDR3 is 13 residues long. Germline V gene sequence: CDR1 SGHVS, CDR2 FQNEAQ. V was clipped by 4 bases and J by 7 bases, with 10 bases between them. Here the CDR3 DNA reads TGTGCCAGCAGCTCGCCCTCCGTCGGGGAGCTGTTTTTT. Translating gives CASSSPSVGELFF.

This clonotype was seen a few times. This rearrangement joins TRBV2 to TRBJ2-3; no clear D. CDR1 and CDR2 (germline): SNHLY, FYNNEI. Trimming cost V 8 bases and J 3 bases, with 3 bases left between them. The CDR3 is made up of 10 amino acids. The CDR3: CASGTDTQYF. DNA of the CDR3: TGTGCCAGCGGAACAGATACGCAGTATTTT.

The chain carries TRBV28 and TRBJ2-7, with 8 bases identical to TRBD2. The J call could be wrong; TRBJ2-1 is a better fit for the DNA end. This CDR3 comprises 15 residues. Germline assignment: CDR1 MDHEN and CDR2 SYDVKM. The CDR3 protein is CASSGTSGRKYEQFF. The DNA of the CDR3 is TGTGCCAGCAGTGGGACAAGCGGGAGAAAGTACGAGCAGTTCTTC.

This clonotype has at least ten counts. The J gene is TRBJ2-4, the V gene TRBV11-2; 9 bases line up with TRBD2. This CDR3 spans 17 amino acids. Losses at the gene ends were 0 bases for V and 0 bases for J; bases not matched to a gene: 3. Per the germline V gene, CDR1 is SGHAT and CDR2 is FQNNGV. This CDR3 is CASSLDSSGIAKNIQYF. As DNA, the CDR3 is TGTGCCAGCAGCTTAGATTCTAGCGGGATAGCCAAAAACATTCAGTACTTC.

Regarding this clonotype: The junction does not match germline at one end; this may be a read error. The rearrangement joins TRBV30 to TRBJ1-1, with D possibly TRBD1 on 5 matching bases. Germline V gene lookup returns CDR1 GTSNPN and CDR2 SVGIG (reference sequence). The length of the CDR3 is 18 residues. The CDR3 loop reads CAWMPLSRVEGMNTEVFF. The CDR3 coding sequence is TGTGCCTGGATGCCCTTATCCAGGGTCGAGGGAATGAACACTGAAGTTTTCTTT.

Concerning this clonotype itself: At one end the junction does not follow the germline gene, possibly because of a read error. The rearrangement joins TRBV6-2 or TRBV6-3 to TRBJ1-1; D is unresolved. Germline CDR1 MNHEY, CDR2 SVGEGT. The CDR3 sequence is 15 residues long. The CDR3 here is CARSYARHANTEAFF. The CDR3 DNA follows: TGTGCCAGAAGTTACGCAAGACACGCGAACACTGAAGCATTCTTT.

On this clonotype itself: A much larger clone differs by one base, so this may be a read error. CDR3 loop: CTSSITGGGLYGYTF. For the CDR3, the DNA is TGTACCAGCAGTATCACAGGGGGGGGTCTCTATGGCTACACCTTC. The chain links TRBV28 to TRBJ1-2; 8 positions match TRBD1. Germline V gene data show CDR1 as MDHEN and CDR2 as SYDVKM. CDR3 length: 15 amino acids.

V gene TRBV20-1 combines with J gene TRBJ2-1, with 10 bases lining up with TRBD2. The germline V gene encodes CDR1 DFQATT and CDR2 SNEGSKA (reference sequence). CDR3 length equals 16 residues. V trimming: 5 bases; J trimming: 0 bases; junction bases outside the gene matches: 7. The CDR3 here is CSAWLAGVPSYNEQFF. The CDR3 DNA sequence: TGCAGTGCTTGGCTAGCGGGAGTCCCCTCCTACAATGAGCAGTTCTTC.

On this clonotype: A junction end diverges from the germline sequence, so it may reflect a read error. V is TRBV14 and J is TRBJ2-1, with no clear D. Germline-derived CDR1 and CDR2 are SGHDN and FVKESK. CDR3 length equals 16 residues. The CDR3, as DNA: TGTGCCAGCAGCCAATATCGGAAGATGTCCTACAATAAGCAGTTCTTT. Residues: CASSQYRKMSYNKQFF. Complete variable domain (other parts from reference TRBV14 and TRBJ2-1): EAGVTQFPSHSVIEKGQTVTLRCDPISGHDNLYWYRRVMGKEIKFLLHFVKESKQDESGMPNNRFLAERTGGTYSTLKVQPAELEDSGVYFCASSQYRKMSYNKQFFGPGTRLTVL.

Comments on this clonotype: This clone may be a read error of a much larger clone one base away. The rearrangement joins TRBV28 to TRBJ1-5; D not resolved. CDR3 length equals 16 residues. Germline values: CDR1 MDHEN, CDR2 SYDVKM. The chain's CDR3 is CASGFRPRRSNQPQHF. The CDR3 nucleotides are TGTGCCAGCGGTTTCCGTCCCCGGAGGAGCAATCAGCCCCAGCATTTT. The whole variable domain, filled in from reference TRBV28 and TRBJ1-5, reads DVKVTQSSRYLVKRTGEKVFLECVQDMDHENMFWYRQDPGLGLRLIYFSYDVKMKEKGDIPEGYSVSREKKERFSLILESASTNQTSMYLCASGFRPRRSNQPQHFGDGTRLSIL.

Notes on this clonotype: At one of its ends the junction is not consistent with the germline gene, which may arise from a read error. The CDR3 sequence is CASGYTSNEQFF. DNA for the CDR3: TGTGCCAGCGGTTACACTAGCAATGAGCAGTTCTTT. The genes are TRBV6-2 or TRBV6-3 and TRBJ2-1; D possibly corresponds to TRBD2 (6 bases). Germline loops: CDR1 MNHEY, CDR2 SVGEGT. This CDR3 has 12 amino acids.

Turning to this clonotype: Compared with germline, one end of the junction differs, possibly owing to a read error. The V gene is TRBV6-2 or TRBV6-3, the J gene TRBJ2-2, with 9 bases that match TRBD2. CDR3 length: 16 amino acids. In germline, CDR1 is MNHEY, CDR2 SVGEGT. The CDR3 reads CASTSPPLAGTGELFF. The CDR3 region has the DNA TGCGCCAGCACCTCCCCTCCCCTAGCGGGGACCGGGGAGCTGTTTTTT.

The chain joins TRBV28 to TRBJ2-5, with D possibly TRBD2 on 6 matching bases. Germline V gene sequence: CDR1 MDHEN, CDR2 SYDVKM. Trimming took off 6 bases at V and 14 bases at J, with 25 bases between the two ends. The length of the CDR3 is 14 residues. CDR3: CASSPPGERESQYF. CDR3 in DNA: TGTGCCAGCAGCCCACCGGGGGAGAGGGAGAGCCAATACTTC.

J is TRBJ2-5 and V is TRBV11-2; possibly TRBD2 for D (6 bases). Germline CDR1 is SGHAT and CDR2 is FQNNGV. The CDR3 loop spans 14 amino acids. The CDR3 coding sequence is TGTACTAGCAGCGCAGGGACTTTCCATGAGACCCAGTACTTC. Residues: CTSSAGTFHETQYF.